The 7 T cell receptor beta chains in this list originate from one sample, sequenced in a study of OX40 agonist ivuxolimab in advanced cancers. TCRdb keeps only in-frame clones here, not all; method: immunoSEQ multiplex PCR. The table lists roughly 26,000 clones, almost 90% of them singletons. The starting material was CD4+ or CD8+ T cells sorted from blood, obtained in a trial of the OX40 agonist ivuxolimab. These receptors all come from an adult with an advanced solid tumor such as melanoma, head and neck, liver or kidney cancer.

V and J are TRBV9 and TRBJ1-5; D uncertain. Per the germline V gene, CDR1 is SGDLS and CDR2 is YYNGEE. This CDR3 region has 14 residues. Trimming took 0 bases from V and 3 from J, leaving 7 bases between them. In DNA, the CDR3 is TGTGCCAGCAGCGTAGGGGCGGCCAATCAGCCCCAGCATTTT. This codes for CASSVGAANQPQHF.

V gene TRBV5-4 combines with J gene TRBJ1-3, with D perhaps matching TRBD1 (5 bases). From germline, CDR1 is SGHNT and CDR2 YYREEE (reference sequence). V was cut by 3 bases and J by 0 bases, with 7 bases left in between. The CDR3 loop spans 14 amino acids. CDR3 sequence reads: CASSSGPSGNTIYF. CDR3 in DNA: TGTGCCAGCAGCTCGGGGCCCTCTGGAAACACCATATATTTT.

V is TRBV6-6 and J is TRBJ2-5; TRBD2 matches at 7 bases. V was clipped by 11 bases and J by 2 bases; unmatched bases: 8. The CDR3 is made up of 13 amino acids. Looked up from germline, CDR1 is MNHNY and CDR2 is SVGAGI (reference sequence). CDR3 bases: TGTGCCGCCCTGGCGGGGGAGCAAGAGACCCAGTACTTC. Its protein product is CAALAGEQETQYF.

V and J are TRBV11-2 and TRBJ1-4; D is unclear. The germline V gene has CDR1 SGHAT and CDR2 FQNNGV. The CDR3 has 15 amino acids. V was trimmed by 7 bases and J by 4 bases, leaving 16 bases between them. The CDR3 is CASTGLTGLNEKLFF. The CDR3 DNA is TGTGCCAGCACCGGCTTAACCGGCCTTAATGAAAAACTGTTTTTT.

This chain connects TRBV13 to TRBJ2-7; TRBD2 aligns across 8 bases. This CDR3 region has 17 residues. Per germline, CDR1 PRHDT and CDR2 FYEKMQ (reference sequence). V shed 0 bases and J 2 bases; nucleotides not matched to a gene: 9. The CDR3: CASSLGLAGQDTYEQYF. CDR3 DNA sequence: TGTGCCAGCAGCTTAGGGTTAGCGGGGCAGGATACCTACGAGCAGTACTTC.

CDR3 residues: CASSQGQGARNTIYF. The CDR3 bases are TGTGCCAGCAGCCAGGGGCAGGGGGCGAGAAACACCATATATTTT. The chain is built from TRBV5-4 and TRBJ1-3; 8 bases are a match to TRBD1. Germline V gene lookup returns CDR1 SGHNT and CDR2 YYREEE (reference sequence). The CDR3 runs to 15 residues. V lost 4 bases and J lost 5; bases outside the gene matches: 8.

The chain couples TRBV4-1 to TRBJ2-1; maybe TRBD2 (6 bases). Trimming took 0 bases from V and 0 from J, leaving 12 bases between them. Per the germline V gene, CDR1 is MGHRA and CDR2 is YSYEKL. This CDR3 is built from 17 residues. The CDR3 DNA follows: TGCGCCAGCAGCCAAGATCCCCCCGGGAGCTCCTACAATGAGCAGTTCTTC. Translated: CASSQDPPGSSYNEQFF.